This T cell receptor beta chain came from a study of early T cells in non-severe SARS-CoV-2 infection. Overall study context: The input, bulk RNA from unsorted whole blood, was sequenced, and chains were unpaired. Regarding the study as a whole: VDJdb-based annotation leaned toward anti-spike CD8 responses and missed private and CD4 specificities.

Trimming cost V 6 bases and J 8 bases; bases outside gene matches: 7. The germline V gene encodes CDR1 MDHEN and CDR2 SYDVKM. The CDR3 extends over 14 amino acids. A note on this clonotype: Its matching antigen is unknown.

Individual cDNA molecules received unique molecular identifiers. TCRdb reprocessed the 5' RACE reads with MiXCR, giving one entry per CDR3 protein. This table holds 85,000 to 100,000 distinct CDR3 sequences, 16% found once. The origin of this receptor is an adult who was a healthcare worker with PCR-confirmed SARS-CoV-2 infection or an uninfected control (not recorded which). The J gene is TRBJ2-1, the V gene TRBV28; 10 bases line up with TRBD2. The sequencing input was whole blood. CDR3 bases: TGTGCCAGCAGGGAAGTAGCGGGAGGCTATGAGCAGTTCTTC. This codes for CASREVAGGYEQFF. The full variable domain, with the rest looked up from reference TRBV28 and TRBJ2-1, is DVKVTQSSRYLVKRTGEKVFLECVQDMDHENMFWYRQDPGLGLRLIYFSYDVKMKEKGDIPEGYSVSREKKERFSLILESASTNQTSMYLCASREVAGGYEQFFGPGTRLTVL.